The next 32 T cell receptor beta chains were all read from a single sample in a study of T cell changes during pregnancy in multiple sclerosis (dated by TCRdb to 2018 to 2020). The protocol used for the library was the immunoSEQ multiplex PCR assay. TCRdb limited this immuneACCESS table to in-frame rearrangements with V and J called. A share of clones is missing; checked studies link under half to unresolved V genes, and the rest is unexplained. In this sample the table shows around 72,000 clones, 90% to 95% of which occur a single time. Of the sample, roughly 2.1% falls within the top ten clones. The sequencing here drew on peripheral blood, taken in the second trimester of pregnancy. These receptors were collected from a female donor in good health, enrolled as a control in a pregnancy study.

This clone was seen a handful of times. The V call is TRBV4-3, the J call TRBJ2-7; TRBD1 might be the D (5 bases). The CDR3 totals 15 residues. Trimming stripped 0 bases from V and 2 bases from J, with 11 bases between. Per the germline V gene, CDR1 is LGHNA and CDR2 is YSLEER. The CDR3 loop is CASSQDLSRAYEQYF. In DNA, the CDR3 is TGCGCCAGCAGCCAAGATCTAAGCAGGGCCTACGAGCAGTACTTC.

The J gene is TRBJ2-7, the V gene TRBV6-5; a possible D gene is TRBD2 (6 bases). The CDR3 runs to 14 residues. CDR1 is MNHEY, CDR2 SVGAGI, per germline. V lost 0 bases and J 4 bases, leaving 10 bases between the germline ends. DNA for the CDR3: TGTGCCAGCAGTTACTCGCTGGGGGGTTACGAGCAGTACTTC. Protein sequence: CASSYSLGGYEQYF.

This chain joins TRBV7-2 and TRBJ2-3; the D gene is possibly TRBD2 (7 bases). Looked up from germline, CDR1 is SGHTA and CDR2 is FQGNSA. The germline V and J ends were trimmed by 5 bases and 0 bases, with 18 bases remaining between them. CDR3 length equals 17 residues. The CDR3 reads CASSVRVGGTSTDTQYF. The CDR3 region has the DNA TGTGCCAGCAGCGTACGCGTCGGGGGGACAAGCACAGATACGCAGTATTTT. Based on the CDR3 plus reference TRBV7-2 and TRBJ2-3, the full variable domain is GAGVSQSPSNKVTEKGKDVELRCDPISGHTALYWYRQSLGQGLEFLIYFQGNSAPDKSGLPSDRFSAERTGGSVSTLTIQRTQQEDSAVYLCASSVRVGGTSTDTQYFGPGTRLTVL.

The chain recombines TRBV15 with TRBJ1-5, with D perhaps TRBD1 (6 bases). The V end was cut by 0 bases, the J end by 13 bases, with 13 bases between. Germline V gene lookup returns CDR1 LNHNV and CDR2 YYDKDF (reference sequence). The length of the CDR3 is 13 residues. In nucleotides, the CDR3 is TGTGCCACCAGCAGAGATCCCCTGGGGGCGCAGCATTTT. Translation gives CATSRDPLGAQHF.

CDR3 sequence (DNA): TGTGCCAGCATGGGCCGGAGGATAACTTACAATGAGCAGTTCTTC. Protein sequence: CASMGRRITYNEQFF. The rearrangement links TRBV6-1 to TRBJ2-1; a possible D gene is TRBD2 (5 bases). The CDR3 extends over 15 amino acids. Germline CDR1 MNHNS, CDR2 SASEGT. V was pared by 7 bases and J by 4 bases, with 17 bases between.

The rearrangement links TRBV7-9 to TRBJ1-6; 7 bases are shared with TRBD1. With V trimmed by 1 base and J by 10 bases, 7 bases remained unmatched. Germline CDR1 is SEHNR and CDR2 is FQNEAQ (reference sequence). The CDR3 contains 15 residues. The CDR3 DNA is TGTGCCAGCAGCTTAGGGGGACAGAATAGATCACCCCTCCACTTT. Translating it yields CASSLGGQNRSPLHF.

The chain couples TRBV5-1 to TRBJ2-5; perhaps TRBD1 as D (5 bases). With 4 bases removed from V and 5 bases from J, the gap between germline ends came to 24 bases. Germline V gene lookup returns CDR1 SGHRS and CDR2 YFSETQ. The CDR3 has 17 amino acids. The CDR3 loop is CASSRGARPSERETQYF. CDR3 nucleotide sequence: TGCGCCAGCAGCCGTGGGGCAAGGCCAAGTGAAAGGGAGACCCAGTACTTC. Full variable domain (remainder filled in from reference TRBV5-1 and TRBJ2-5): KAGVTQTPRYLIKTRGQQVTLSCSPISGHRSVSWYQQTPGQGLQFLFEYFSETQRNKGNFPGRFSGRQFSNSRSEMNVSTLELGDSALYLCASSRGARPSERETQYFGPGTRLLVL.

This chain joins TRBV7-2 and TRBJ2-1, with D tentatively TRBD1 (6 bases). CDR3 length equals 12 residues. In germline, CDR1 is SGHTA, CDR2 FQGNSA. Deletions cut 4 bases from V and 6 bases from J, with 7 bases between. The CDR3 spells CASSSDSNEQFF. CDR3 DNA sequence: TGTGCCAGCAGCTCGGACAGCAATGAGCAGTTCTTC.

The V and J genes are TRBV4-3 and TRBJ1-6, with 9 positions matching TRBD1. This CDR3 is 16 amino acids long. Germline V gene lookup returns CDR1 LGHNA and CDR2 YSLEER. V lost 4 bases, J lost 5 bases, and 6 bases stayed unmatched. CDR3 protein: CASSLGQGLDNSPLHF. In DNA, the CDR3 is TGCGCCAGCAGCCTAGGACAGGGGCTGGATAATTCACCCCTCCACTTT.

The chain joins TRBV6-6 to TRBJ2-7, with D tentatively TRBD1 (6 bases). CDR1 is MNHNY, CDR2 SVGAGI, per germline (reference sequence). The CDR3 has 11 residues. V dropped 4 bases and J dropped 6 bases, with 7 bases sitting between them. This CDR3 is CASSFRGEQYF. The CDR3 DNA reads TGTGCCAGCAGTTTCAGGGGCGAGCAGTACTTC.

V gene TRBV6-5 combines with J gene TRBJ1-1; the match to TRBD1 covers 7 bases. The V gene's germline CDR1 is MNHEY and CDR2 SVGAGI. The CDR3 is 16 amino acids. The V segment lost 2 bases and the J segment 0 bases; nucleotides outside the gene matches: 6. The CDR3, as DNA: TGTGCCAGCAGTTACGGCTCCACAGGGGTGAACACTGAAGCTTTCTTT. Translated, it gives CASSYGSTGVNTEAFF.

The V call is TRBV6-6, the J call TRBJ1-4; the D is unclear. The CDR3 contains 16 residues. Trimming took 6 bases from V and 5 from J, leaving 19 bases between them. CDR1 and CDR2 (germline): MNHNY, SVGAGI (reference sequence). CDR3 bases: TGTGCCAGCAGAACGGTGATAGGAGGGAGCAATGAAAAACTGTTTTTT. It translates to CASRTVIGGSNEKLFF.

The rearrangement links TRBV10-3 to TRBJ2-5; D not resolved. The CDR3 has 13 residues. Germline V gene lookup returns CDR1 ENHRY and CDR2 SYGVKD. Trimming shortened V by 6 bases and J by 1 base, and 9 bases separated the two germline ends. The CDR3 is CAISLGGQETQYF. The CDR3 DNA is TGTGCCATCAGCCTCGGCGGCCAAGAGACCCAGTACTTC.

Here the CDR3 reads CASSLAVGAEAFF. Written as DNA, the CDR3 is TGTGCCAGCAGCTTAGCAGTCGGGGCTGAAGCTTTCTTT. The rearrangement joins TRBV7-2 to TRBJ1-1; D is ambiguous. Germline CDR1 reads SGHTA; CDR2 reads FQGNSA. The CDR3 has 13 amino acids. The V end lost 0 bases, the J end lost 6 bases, and 8 bases lay between the germline ends.

CDR3 nucleotide sequence: TGTGCCATCAGAGGGGACAGGGGGCGAGATACGCAGTATTTT. This gives the protein CAIRGDRGRDTQYF. The genes are TRBV10-3 and TRBJ2-3, with 12 bases matching TRBD1. The CDR3 is 14 amino acids. The trim removed 6 bases at V and 5 bases at J, leaving 3 bases unmatched. The germline V gene has CDR1 ENHRY and CDR2 SYGVKD.

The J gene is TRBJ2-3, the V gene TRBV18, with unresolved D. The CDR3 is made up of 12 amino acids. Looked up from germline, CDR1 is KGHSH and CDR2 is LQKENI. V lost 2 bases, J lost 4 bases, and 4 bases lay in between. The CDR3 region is CASSPDSDTQYF. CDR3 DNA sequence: TGTGCCAGCTCACCAGACTCAGATACGCAGTATTTT. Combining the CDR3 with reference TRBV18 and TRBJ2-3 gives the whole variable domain NAGVMQNPRHLVRRRGQEARLRCSPMKGHSHVYWYRQLPEEGLKFMVYLQKENIIDESGMPKERFSAEFPKEGPSILRIQQVVRGDSAAYFCASSPDSDTQYFGPGTRLTVL.

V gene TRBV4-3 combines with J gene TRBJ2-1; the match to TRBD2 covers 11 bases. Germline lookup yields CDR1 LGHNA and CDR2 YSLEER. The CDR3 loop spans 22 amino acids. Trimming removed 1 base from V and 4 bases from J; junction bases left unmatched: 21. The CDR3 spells CASSQGVRGRKTSGAGYNEQFF. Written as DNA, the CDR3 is TGCGCCAGCAGCCAAGGTGTTAGGGGCCGCAAGACTAGCGGGGCCGGTTACAATGAGCAGTTCTTC.

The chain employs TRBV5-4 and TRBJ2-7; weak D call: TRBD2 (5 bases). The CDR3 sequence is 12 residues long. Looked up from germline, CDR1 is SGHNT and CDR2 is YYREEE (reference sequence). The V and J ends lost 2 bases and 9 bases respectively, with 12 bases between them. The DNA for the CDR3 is TGTGCCAGCAGCTTTTTTGGGAGCCCGCAGTACTTC. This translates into CASSFFGSPQYF.

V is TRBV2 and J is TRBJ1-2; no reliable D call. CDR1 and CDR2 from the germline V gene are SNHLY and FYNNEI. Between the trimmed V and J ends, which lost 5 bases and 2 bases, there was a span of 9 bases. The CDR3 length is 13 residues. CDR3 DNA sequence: TGTGCCAGCAGTCAATACACGAACTATGGCTACACCTTC. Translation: CASSQYTNYGYTF. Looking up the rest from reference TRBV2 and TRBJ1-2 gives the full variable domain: EPEVTQTPSHQVTQMGQEVILRCVPISNHLYFYWYRQILGQKVEFLVSFYNNEISEKSEIFDDQFSVERPDGSNFTLKIRSTKLEDSAMYFCASSQYTNYGYTFGSGTRLTVV.

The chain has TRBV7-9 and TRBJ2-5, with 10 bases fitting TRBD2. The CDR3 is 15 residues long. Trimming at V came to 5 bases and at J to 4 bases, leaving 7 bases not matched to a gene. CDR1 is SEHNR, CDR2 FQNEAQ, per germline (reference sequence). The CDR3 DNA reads TGTGCCAGCAGCCCTCGAGCGGGGGGGCCAGAGACCCAGTACTTC. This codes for CASSPRAGGPETQYF.

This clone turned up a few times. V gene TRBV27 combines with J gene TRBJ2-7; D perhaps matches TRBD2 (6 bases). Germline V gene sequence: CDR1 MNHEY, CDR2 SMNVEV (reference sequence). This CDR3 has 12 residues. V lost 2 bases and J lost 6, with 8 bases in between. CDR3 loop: CASSLGGSEQYF. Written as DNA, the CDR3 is TGTGCCAGCAGTTTAGGAGGGAGCGAGCAGTACTTC.

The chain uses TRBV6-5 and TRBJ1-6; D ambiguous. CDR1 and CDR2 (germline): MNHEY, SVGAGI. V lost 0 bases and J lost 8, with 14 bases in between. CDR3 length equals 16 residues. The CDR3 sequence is CASSYSAGVGDSPLHF. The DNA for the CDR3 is TGTGCCAGCAGTTACTCCGCGGGAGTTGGGGATTCACCCCTCCACTTT.

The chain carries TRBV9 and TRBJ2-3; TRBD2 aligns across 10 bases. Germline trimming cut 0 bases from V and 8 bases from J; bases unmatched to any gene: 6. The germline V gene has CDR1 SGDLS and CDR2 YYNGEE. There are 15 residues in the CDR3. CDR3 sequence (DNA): TGTGCCAGCAGCGTAGCCCCAGCGGGGGGGCTTACGCAGTATTTT. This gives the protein CASSVAPAGGLTQYF.

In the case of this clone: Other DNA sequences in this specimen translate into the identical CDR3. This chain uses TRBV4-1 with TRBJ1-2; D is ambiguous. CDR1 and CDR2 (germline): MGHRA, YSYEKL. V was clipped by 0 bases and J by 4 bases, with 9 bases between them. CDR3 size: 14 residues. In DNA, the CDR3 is TGCGCCAGCAGCCAAGAAGCGGGCGGCTATGGCTACACCTTC. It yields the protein CASSQEAGGYGYTF.

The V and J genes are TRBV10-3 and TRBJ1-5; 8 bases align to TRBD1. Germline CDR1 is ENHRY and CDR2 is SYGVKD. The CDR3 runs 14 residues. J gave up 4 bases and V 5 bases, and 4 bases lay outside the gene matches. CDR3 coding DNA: TGTGCCATCAGTACTAGGACAGGGAATCAGCCCCAGCATTTT. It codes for CAISTRTGNQPQHF.

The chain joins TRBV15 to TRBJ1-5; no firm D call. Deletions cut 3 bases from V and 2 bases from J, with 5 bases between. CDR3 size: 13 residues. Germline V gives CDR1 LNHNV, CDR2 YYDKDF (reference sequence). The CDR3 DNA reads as TGTGCCACCAGCAGGGAGGGCAATCAGCCCCAGCATTTT. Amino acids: CATSREGNQPQHF.

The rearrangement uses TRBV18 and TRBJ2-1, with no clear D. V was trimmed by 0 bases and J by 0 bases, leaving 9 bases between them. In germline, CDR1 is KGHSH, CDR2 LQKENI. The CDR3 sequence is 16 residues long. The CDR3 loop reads CASSPPKASSYNEQFF. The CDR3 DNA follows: TGTGCCAGCTCACCACCTAAGGCTAGCTCCTACAATGAGCAGTTCTTC. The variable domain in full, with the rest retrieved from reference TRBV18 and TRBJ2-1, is NAGVMQNPRHLVRRRGQEARLRCSPMKGHSHVYWYRQLPEEGLKFMVYLQKENIIDESGMPKERFSAEFPKEGPSILRIQQVVRGDSAAYFCASSPPKASSYNEQFFGPGTRLTVL.

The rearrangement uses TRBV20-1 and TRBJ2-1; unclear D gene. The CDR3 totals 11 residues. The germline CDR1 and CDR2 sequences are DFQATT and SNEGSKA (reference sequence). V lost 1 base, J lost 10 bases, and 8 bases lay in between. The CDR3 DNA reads TGCAGTGCTAGAGGGTACACGGAGCAGTTCTTC. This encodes CSARGYTEQFF.

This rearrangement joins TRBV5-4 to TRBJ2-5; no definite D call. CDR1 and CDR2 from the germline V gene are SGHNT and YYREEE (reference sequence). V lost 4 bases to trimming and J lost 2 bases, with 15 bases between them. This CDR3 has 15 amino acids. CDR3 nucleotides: TGTGCCAGCAGCCCACAGTCCTCCTTGCAAGAGACCCAGTACTTC. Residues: CASSPQSSLQETQYF.

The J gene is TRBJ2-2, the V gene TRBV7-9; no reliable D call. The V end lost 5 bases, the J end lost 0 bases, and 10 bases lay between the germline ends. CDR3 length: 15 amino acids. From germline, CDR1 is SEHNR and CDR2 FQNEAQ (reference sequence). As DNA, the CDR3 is TGTGCCAGCAGCCCCAGAAGTACGAACACCGGGGAGCTGTTTTTT. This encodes CASSPRSTNTGELFF.

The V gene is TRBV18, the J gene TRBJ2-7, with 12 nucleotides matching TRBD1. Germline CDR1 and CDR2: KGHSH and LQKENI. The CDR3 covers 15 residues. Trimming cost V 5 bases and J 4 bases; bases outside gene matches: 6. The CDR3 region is CASSSPGQGAYEQYF. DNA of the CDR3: TGTGCCAGCTCATCTCCGGGACAGGGGGCTTACGAGCAGTACTTC.

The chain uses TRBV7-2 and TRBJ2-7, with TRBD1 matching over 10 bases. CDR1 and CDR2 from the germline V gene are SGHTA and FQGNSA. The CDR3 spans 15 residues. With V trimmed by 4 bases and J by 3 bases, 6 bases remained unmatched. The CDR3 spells CASSSGGTGDYEQYF. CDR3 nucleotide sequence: TGTGCCAGCAGCTCAGGCGGGACAGGGGACTACGAGCAGTACTTC.